The 15 T cell receptor beta chains in this list originate from one sample, sequenced in a study of T-cell memory formation after mild COVID-19. TCRdb re-derived calls from the 5' RACE reads in MiXCR, one entry per CDR3 protein. The table shows some 450,000 distinct CDR3 sequences, with roughly 18% occurring only once. The sequencing sample was made of PBMCs or a T cell subset sorted from them (not recorded which). These receptors were taken from a man between 18 and 29 years old who had mild COVID-19 (a few samples of this study predate the infection). Cell type and time point are not known.

There are many counts of this clonotype. The rearrangement uses TRBV24-1 and TRBJ2-1; 8 bases are shared with TRBD1. Losses at the gene ends were 5 bases for V and 0 bases for J; bases not matched to a gene: 14. The CDR3 has 19 residues. Germline V gene data show CDR1 as KGHDR and CDR2 as SFDVKD. The CDR3 loop reads CATSVTGTGHLSSYNEQFF. The CDR3 DNA reads as TGTGCCACCAGTGTTACCGGGACAGGCCACCTTAGCTCCTACAATGAGCAGTTCTTC.

This clonotype came up a few times. The rearrangement links TRBV12-3 or TRBV12-4 to TRBJ1-5; the D is unclear. CDR3 size: 13 residues. The V and J ends lost 6 bases and 3 bases respectively, with 9 bases between them. In DNA form, the CDR3 reads TGTGCCAGCAGGTACAGATACAATCAGCCCCAGCATTTT. Protein product: CASRYRYNQPQHF.

V and J are TRBV19 and TRBJ1-1, with a weak D call TRBD1 (5 bases). The V gene lost 3 bases and the J gene lost 5 bases, with 16 bases spanning the gap. The germline V gene has CDR1 LNHDA and CDR2 SQIVND (reference sequence). The CDR3 loop spans 15 amino acids. The CDR3 sequence: CASSMGLLGGTEAFF. CDR3 coding DNA: TGTGCCAGTAGTATGGGACTCCTCGGAGGAACTGAAGCTTTCTTT.

This clonotype was detected only a few times. This rearrangement joins TRBV5-1 to TRBJ2-3; 7 nucleotides align to TRBD1. Losses at the gene ends were 4 bases for V and 2 bases for J; bases not matched to a gene: 4. In germline, CDR1 is SGHRS, CDR2 YFSETQ. The CDR3 has 14 amino acids. Here the CDR3 reads CASSTGTVTDTQYF. CDR3 DNA: TGCGCCAGCAGCACGGGGACAGTCACAGATACGCAGTATTTT.

With regard to this clonotype: Compared with germline, one end of the junction differs, possibly owing to a read error. The rearrangement uses TRBV4-3 and TRBJ2-3; D is perhaps TRBD1 or TRBD2 (5 bases each). Germline CDR1 is LGHNA and CDR2 is YSLEER. The CDR3 consists of 17 residues. In DNA form, the CDR3 reads TGCGCCAGCAGCCAGGAAATCGGGACGGGTGGACCAGATACGAAGTATTTT. Translation: CASSQEIGTGGPDTKYF.

The chain employs TRBV6-5 and TRBJ1-6; D remains ambiguous. Deletions cut 0 bases from V and 9 bases from J, with 6 bases between. This CDR3 comprises 13 residues. Germline values: CDR1 MNHEY, CDR2 SVGAGI. The CDR3 here is CASSYSGISPLHF. The CDR3 DNA reads TGTGCCAGCAGTTACTCGGGCATTTCACCCCTCCACTTT.

Concerning this clonotype itself: One junction end disagrees with the germline gene, perhaps due to a read error. The V and J genes are TRBV20-1 and TRBJ1-5; D uncertain. CDR1 is DFQATT, CDR2 SNEGSKA, per germline (reference sequence). This CDR3 region has 14 residues. The CDR3 loop reads CSAFDLSSSQPQHF. The CDR3 bases are TGCAGTGCTTTCGATCTTAGCAGCAGTCAGCCCCAGCATTTT.

The J gene is TRBJ2-7, the V gene TRBV28; maybe TRBD1 (5 bases). Germline V CDR1 and CDR2: MDHEN, SYDVKM. The CDR3 is 13 amino acids. Deletions cut 6 bases from V and 1 base from J, with 10 bases between. CDR3 nucleotides: TGTGCCAGCAGCCAACAGGAGTCCTACGAGCAGTACGTC. Translated, it gives CASSQQESYEQYV.

Notes on this clonotype: Being one base from a much bigger clone, this may be a read error. CDR3 coding DNA: TGTGCCAGCAGGCAACGGGGGGGCACAGATACGCAGTATTTT. Encoded protein: CASRQRGGTDTQYF. This rearrangement joins TRBV6-6 to TRBJ2-3; 7 bases fit TRBD2. J lost 1 base, V lost 6 bases, and 4 bases had no gene match. The CDR3 has 14 residues. Germline V gene lookup returns CDR1 MNHNY and CDR2 SVGAGI (reference sequence).

This clonotype was seen a few times. The gene calls are TRBV20-1 and TRBJ2-4; D remains ambiguous. With 5 bases removed from V and 2 bases from J, the gap between germline ends came to 10 bases. Looked up from germline, CDR1 is DFQATT and CDR2 is SNEGSKA (reference sequence). The CDR3 covers 13 residues. CDR3 sequence (DNA): TGCAGTGCTGCCCTGTTCCCCAAAAACATTCAGTACTTC. Its protein product is CSAALFPKNIQYF.

This clonotype appeared once. The rearrangement joins TRBV7-9 to TRBJ2-1, with unresolved D. CDR3 length: 15 amino acids. The germline CDR1 and CDR2 sequences are SEHNR and FQNEAQ (reference sequence). The V end was cut by 2 bases, the J end by 4 bases, with 12 bases between. CDR3 in DNA: TGTGCCAGCAGCTTAAGCGCTAGAAGGTACAATGAGCAGTTCTTC. Its translation: CASSLSARRYNEQFF.

This rearrangement joins TRBV7-2 to TRBJ2-7; D uncertain. The CDR3 spans 15 residues. Trimming left V 6 bases short and J 1 base short, with 16 bases between. The V gene's germline CDR1 is SGHTA and CDR2 FQGNSA. The CDR3 nucleotides read TGTGCCAGCAGTTTTGACTTCAGTGGTTCCTACGAGCAGTACTTC. Translating gives CASSFDFSGSYEQYF.

This clonotype has a handful of counts. J is TRBJ2-7 and V is TRBV18; D perhaps matches TRBD2 (6 bases). CDR1 and CDR2 from the germline V gene are KGHSH and LQKENI. The length of the CDR3 is 14 residues. The V end was cut by 5 bases, the J end by 12 bases, with 23 bases between. CDR3 loop: CASSSSGGETLRYV. CDR3 bases: TGTGCCAGCTCATCGAGCGGAGGGGAGACTCTACGGTACGTC.

V and J are TRBV7-2 and TRBJ1-4; TRBD1 is a possible D gene (6 bases). The V end was cut by 1 base, the J end by 4 bases, with 13 bases between. Germline V gene sequence: CDR1 SGHTA, CDR2 FQGNSA. The CDR3 consists of 16 residues. CDR3 DNA sequence: TGTGCCAGCAGCTTAGGGGGGGCAGGGAATAATGAAAAACTGTTTTTT. Translation: CASSLGGAGNNEKLFF.

J is TRBJ2-3 and V is TRBV5-1, with TRBD2 as a possible D gene (5 bases). Trimming removed 2 bases at V and 2 bases at J, with 9 bases between. This CDR3 has 14 amino acids. Germline V CDR1 and CDR2: SGHRS, YFSETQ. CDR3 sequence: CASSFGEYTDTQYF. In nucleotides, the CDR3 is TGCGCCAGCAGCTTCGGGGAGTACACAGATACGCAGTATTTT.